The clone carrying this T cell receptor beta chain was counted a few times. Previously published methods and listed TCR primers were used for the bulk TCR libraries. One entry per CDR3 protein results from TCRdb running MiXCR on the PCR reads. The sample has fewer than 350,000 distinct CDR3 sequences, about a fifth seen once. The sample belongs to a study of molecular identifiers for immune sequencing clone quantification. CDR3 length: 15 amino acids. Looked up from germline, CDR1 is MNHEY and CDR2 is SMNVEV (reference sequence). The V end was cut by 8 bases, the J end by 5 bases, with 19 bases between.

The receptor's source is a human donor in good health. Some libraries in this study had Jurkat cell RNA spiked in. The rearrangement uses TRBV27 and TRBJ1-5; a weak D match, TRBD1 (6 bases). The sample was naive CD8+ T cells from blood, with Jurkat cell RNA spiked in. Stated subset: FACS-sorted CD8+CD4-CCR7+CD45RA+ naive T cells. For the CDR3, the DNA is TGTGCCAGCGCTGGCACAGGGCATTTTGATCAGCCCCAGCATTTT. Its translation: CASAGTGHFDQPQHF.